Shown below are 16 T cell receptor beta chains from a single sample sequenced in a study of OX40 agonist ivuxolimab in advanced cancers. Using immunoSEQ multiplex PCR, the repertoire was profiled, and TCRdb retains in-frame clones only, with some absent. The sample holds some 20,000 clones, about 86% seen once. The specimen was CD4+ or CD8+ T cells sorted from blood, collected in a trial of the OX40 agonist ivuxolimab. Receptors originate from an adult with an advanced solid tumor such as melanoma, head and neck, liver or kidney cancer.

The CDR3 is CASSVSGRSSPDTQYF. CDR3 DNA: TGTGCCAGCAGCGTTAGCGGGAGAAGTTCTCCGGATACGCAGTATTTT. The gene calls are TRBV9 and TRBJ2-3; 9 bases fit TRBD2. Germline V gene lookup returns CDR1 SGDLS and CDR2 YYNGEE. This CDR3 has 16 residues. The ends lost 2 bases at V and 6 bases at J; junction bases unmatched: 10.

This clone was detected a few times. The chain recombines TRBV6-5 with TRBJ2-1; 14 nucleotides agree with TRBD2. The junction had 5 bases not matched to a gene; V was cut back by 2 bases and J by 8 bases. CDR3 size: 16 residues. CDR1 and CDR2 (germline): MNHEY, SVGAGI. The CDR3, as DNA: TGTGCCAGCAGTTACGGGACTAGCGGGAGTCGGGATGAGCAGTTCTTC. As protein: CASSYGTSGSRDEQFF.

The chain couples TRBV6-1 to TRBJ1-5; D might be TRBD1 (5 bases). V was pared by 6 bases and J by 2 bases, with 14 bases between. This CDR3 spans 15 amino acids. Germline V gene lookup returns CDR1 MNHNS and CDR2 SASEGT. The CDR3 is CASRVQVRGNQPQHF. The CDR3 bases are TGTGCCAGCAGGGTACAGGTTCGGGGCAATCAGCCCCAGCATTTT.

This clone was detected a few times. As DNA, the CDR3 is TGTGCCAGCAGTAACGACAGGGCGAGACAGCCCCAGCATTTT. It is translated as CASSNDRARQPQHF. The rearrangement uses TRBV5-8 and TRBJ1-5; TRBD1 aligns across 7 bases. This CDR3 contains 14 residues. Trimming at V came to 5 bases and at J to 7 bases, leaving 9 bases not matched to a gene. Germline CDR1 reads SGHTS; CDR2 reads YDEGEE.

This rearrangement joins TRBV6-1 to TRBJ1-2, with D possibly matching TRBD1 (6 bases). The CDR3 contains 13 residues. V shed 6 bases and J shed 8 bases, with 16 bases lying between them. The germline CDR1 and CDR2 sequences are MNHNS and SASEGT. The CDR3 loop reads CASREGELGGYTF. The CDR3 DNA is TGTGCCAGCAGGGAGGGGGAACTGGGGGGCTACACCTTC.

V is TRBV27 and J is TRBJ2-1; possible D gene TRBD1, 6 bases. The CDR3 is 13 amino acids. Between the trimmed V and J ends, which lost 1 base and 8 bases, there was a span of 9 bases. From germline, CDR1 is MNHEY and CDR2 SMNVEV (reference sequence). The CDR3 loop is CASSLWGQDEQFF. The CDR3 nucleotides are TGTGCCAGCAGTTTATGGGGGCAGGATGAGCAGTTCTTC.

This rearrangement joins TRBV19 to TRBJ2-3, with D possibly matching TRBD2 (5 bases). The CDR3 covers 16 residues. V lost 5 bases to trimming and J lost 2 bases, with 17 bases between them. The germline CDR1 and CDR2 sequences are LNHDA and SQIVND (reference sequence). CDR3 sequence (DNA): TGTGCCAGTAGTCCTCCAGCGGAGAGATCCACAGATACGCAGTATTTT. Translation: CASSPPAERSTDTQYF.

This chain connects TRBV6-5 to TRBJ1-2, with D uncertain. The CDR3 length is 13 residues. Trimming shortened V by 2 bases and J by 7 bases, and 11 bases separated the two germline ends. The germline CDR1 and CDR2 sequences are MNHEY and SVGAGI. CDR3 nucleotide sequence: TGTGCCAGCAGTTACCTAGGAGTCGCTGGCTACACCTTC. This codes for CASSYLGVAGYTF.

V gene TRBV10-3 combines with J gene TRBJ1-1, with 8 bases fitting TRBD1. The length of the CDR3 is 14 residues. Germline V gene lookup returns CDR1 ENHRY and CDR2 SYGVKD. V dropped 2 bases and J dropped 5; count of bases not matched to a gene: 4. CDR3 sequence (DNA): TGTGCCATCAGTGAGACAGGGGGAGGAACTGAAGCTTTCTTT. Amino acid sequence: CAISETGGGTEAFF.

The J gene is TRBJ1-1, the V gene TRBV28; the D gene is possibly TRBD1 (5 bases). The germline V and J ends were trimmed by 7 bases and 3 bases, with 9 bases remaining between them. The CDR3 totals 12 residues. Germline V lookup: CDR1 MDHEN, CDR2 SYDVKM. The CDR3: CASKEQDTEAFF. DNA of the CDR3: TGTGCCAGCAAAGAACAGGACACTGAAGCTTTCTTT.

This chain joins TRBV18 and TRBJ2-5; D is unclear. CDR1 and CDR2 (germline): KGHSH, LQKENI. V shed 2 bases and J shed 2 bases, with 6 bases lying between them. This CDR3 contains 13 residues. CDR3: CASSPSGQETQYF. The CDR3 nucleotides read TGTGCCAGCTCACCATCAGGACAAGAGACCCAGTACTTC.

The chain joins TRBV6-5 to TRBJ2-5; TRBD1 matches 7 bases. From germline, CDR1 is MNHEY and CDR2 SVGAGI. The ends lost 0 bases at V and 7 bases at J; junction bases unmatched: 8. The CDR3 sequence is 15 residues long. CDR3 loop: CASSYSPGQRLTQYF. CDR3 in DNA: TGTGCCAGCAGTTACTCACCGGGACAGAGGTTGACCCAGTACTTC.

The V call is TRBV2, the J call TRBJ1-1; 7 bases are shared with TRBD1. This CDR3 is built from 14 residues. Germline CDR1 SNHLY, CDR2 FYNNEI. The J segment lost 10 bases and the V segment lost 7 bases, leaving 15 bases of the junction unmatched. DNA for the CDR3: TGTGCCAGCACCCCAACAGGAAGGGGGCCGGGAGCTTTCTTT. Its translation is CASTPTGRGPGAFF. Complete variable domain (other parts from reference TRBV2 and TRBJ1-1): EPEVTQTPSHQVTQMGQEVILRCVPISNHLYFYWYRQILGQKVEFLVSFYNNEISEKSEIFDDQFSVERPDGSNFTLKIRSTKLEDSAMYFCASTPTGRGPGAFFGQGTRLTVV.

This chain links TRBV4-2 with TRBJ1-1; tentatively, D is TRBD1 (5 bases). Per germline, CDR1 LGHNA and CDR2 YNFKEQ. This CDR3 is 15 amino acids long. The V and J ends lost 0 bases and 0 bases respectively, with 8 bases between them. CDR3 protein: CASSQDWGLNTEAFF. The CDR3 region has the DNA TGTGCCAGCAGCCAAGATTGGGGGTTGAACACTGAAGCTTTCTTT.

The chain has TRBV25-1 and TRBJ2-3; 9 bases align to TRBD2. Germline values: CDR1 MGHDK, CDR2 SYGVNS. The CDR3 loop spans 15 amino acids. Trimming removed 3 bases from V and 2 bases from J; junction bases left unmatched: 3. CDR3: CASSDVAGVTDTQYF. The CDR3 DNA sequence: TGTGCCAGCAGTGATGTAGCGGGGGTCACAGATACGCAGTATTTT.

CDR3 DNA sequence: TGTGCCAGTAGGCGTCCCGGGACAGGGCTTACTGAAGCTTTCTTT. It codes for CASRRPGTGLTEAFF. This chain connects TRBV19 to TRBJ1-1; TRBD1 agrees at 9 bases. The CDR3 is 15 amino acids. V was clipped by 6 bases and J by 5 bases; unmatched bases: 10. CDR1 and CDR2 from the germline V gene are LNHDA and SQIVND (reference sequence).